Each of the 20 T cell receptor beta chains below was sequenced from the same sample in a study of shared clonotypes between healthy human individuals. Assay used: immunoSEQ multiplex PCR; TCRdb lists only in-frame clones, some missing. The table has about 2,200,000 clones, under 95% seen once. Naive CD8 cells lacked CD45RO and underwent positive selection for CCR7, leaving out terminally differentiated effector memory CD45RA+ cells. The sample was naive CD8+ T cells from PBMCs. The receptor set was obtained from a man aged 18-30 years in good health. Some clones in this sample may be carry-over from other donors' samples.

The chain joins TRBV11-2 to TRBJ1-5; TRBD1 agrees at 7 bases. The CDR3 is 15 residues long. J gave up 0 bases and V 5 bases, and 4 bases lay outside the gene matches. The germline V gene has CDR1 SGHAT and CDR2 FQNNGV. CDR3 amino acids: CASSRGTDSNQPQHF. The CDR3 DNA reads as TGTGCCAGCAGCCGGGGGACAGATAGCAATCAGCCCCAGCATTTT.

A remark on this clone: The sample contains more than one DNA sequence encoding this CDR3. This chain links TRBV27 with TRBJ2-3; D might be TRBD1 (5 bases). The CDR3 is 15 residues long. In germline, CDR1 is MNHEY, CDR2 SMNVEV (reference sequence). Trimming removed 3 bases from V and 0 bases from J, with 10 bases in between. The CDR3 nucleotides read TGTGCCAGCAGTTTCGGTCCAGGGAGCACAGATACGCAGTATTTT. Its translation is CASSFGPGSTDTQYF.

This chain links TRBV28 with TRBJ1-4; D call uncertain. Per germline, CDR1 MDHEN and CDR2 SYDVKM. This CDR3 contains 13 residues. The ends were cut back, 4 bases at V and 8 bases at J, with 11 bases in the middle. CDR3: CASSSPAKEKLFF. The CDR3 DNA reads as TGTGCCAGCAGTTCCCCGGCCAAAGAAAAACTGTTTTTT.

J is TRBJ2-1 and V is TRBV6-5, with D unresolved. Trimming took 2 bases from V and 8 from J, leaving 4 bases between them. The CDR3 covers 11 residues. The germline V gene has CDR1 MNHEY and CDR2 SVGAGI. CDR3 in DNA: TGTGCCAGCAGTTACGTGGATGAGCAGTTCTTC. Translating gives CASSYVDEQFF.

The chain links TRBV29-1 to TRBJ2-7, with TRBD1 identical over 8 bases. V was clipped by 3 bases and J by 2 bases; unmatched bases: 3. Germline V gene data show CDR1 as SQVTM and CDR2 as ANQGSEA. The CDR3 consists of 13 residues. The CDR3 loop reads CSVEPGGAYEQYF. In nucleotides, the CDR3 is TGCAGCGTTGAGCCAGGGGGCGCCTACGAGCAGTACTTC.

The gene calls are TRBV29-1 and TRBJ1-2; D not certain. CDR1 SQVTM and CDR2 ANQGSEA come from the germline V gene. CDR3 size: 12 residues. The V and J ends lost 4 bases and 7 bases respectively, with 13 bases between them. The CDR3 sequence is CSVGTEVPGYTF. CDR3 nucleotide sequence: TGCAGCGTTGGGACCGAGGTCCCTGGCTACACCTTC.

In this sample, this clone turned up a few times. The sample contains more than one DNA sequence encoding this CDR3. J is TRBJ2-7 and V is TRBV27; D gene uncertain. Trimming stripped 8 bases from V and 0 bases from J, with 8 bases between. Germline CDR1 reads MNHEY; CDR2 reads SMNVEV (reference sequence). The CDR3 sequence is 12 residues long. DNA of the CDR3: TGTGCCAGCTCCCACAACTCCTACGAGCAGTACTTC. Its protein is CASSHNSYEQYF.

This clone appeared a few times. The rearrangement uses TRBV7-9 and TRBJ1-1; TRBD1 is a possible D gene (5 bases). With 6 bases removed from V and 0 bases from J, the gap between germline ends came to 11 bases. Germline CDR1 and CDR2: SEHNR and FQNEAQ (reference sequence). This CDR3 spans 14 amino acids. In DNA, the CDR3 is TGTGCCAGCAGAGCTCCGACAGTGAACACTGAAGCTTTCTTT. As protein: CASRAPTVNTEAFF.

V gene TRBV15 combines with J gene TRBJ2-3, with 9 bases fitting TRBD2. CDR1 is LNHNV, CDR2 YYDKDF, per germline (reference sequence). The CDR3 spans 17 residues. V was clipped by 0 bases and J by 4 bases; unmatched bases: 8. CDR3 residues: CATSRDRLLAGADTQYF. For the CDR3, the DNA is TGTGCCACCAGCAGAGATCGTTTGTTAGCGGGGGCAGATACGCAGTATTTT. The full variable domain, in which reference TRBV15 and TRBJ2-3 provide the parts outside the CDR3, is DAMVIQNPRYQVTQFGKPVTLSCSQTLNHNVMYWYQQKSSQAPKLLFHYYDKDFNNEADTPDNFQSRRPNTSFCFLDIRSPGLGDTAMYLCATSRDRLLAGADTQYFGPGTRLTVL.

The V gene is TRBV27, the J gene TRBJ2-1; D is tentatively TRBD1 or TRBD2 (5 bases each). V lost 6 bases, J lost 5 bases, and 14 bases lay in between. The CDR3 sequence is 14 residues long. Germline V lookup: CDR1 MNHEY, CDR2 SMNVEV (reference sequence). This CDR3 reads CASRNRDLDNEQFF. In nucleotides, the CDR3 is TGTGCCAGCAGGAACCGGGACCTAGACAATGAGCAGTTCTTC.

The rearrangement links TRBV19 to TRBJ1-5; D may be TRBD1 (5 bases). The CDR3 contains 18 residues. In germline, CDR1 is LNHDA, CDR2 SQIVND (reference sequence). The V and J ends lost 2 bases and 5 bases respectively, with 22 bases between them. As DNA, the CDR3 is TGTGCCAGTAGTATACCCTCGGGGACTTGGGGCAGCGATCAGCCCCAGCATTTT. It is translated as CASSIPSGTWGSDQPQHF.

The chain recombines TRBV4-2 with TRBJ2-1, with 8 positions matching TRBD2. The CDR3 totals 16 residues. Losses at the gene ends were 4 bases for V and 0 bases for J; bases not matched to a gene: 5. Germline loops: CDR1 LGHNA, CDR2 YNFKEQ. The CDR3 loop reads CASSLPGGSSYNEQFF. CDR3 nucleotides: TGTGCCAGCAGCCTCCCGGGAGGGAGCTCCTACAATGAGCAGTTCTTC.

This clone appeared a few times. The chain links TRBV9 to TRBJ1-1; maybe TRBD1 (5 bases). The germline CDR1 and CDR2 sequences are SGDLS and YYNGEE. The V and J ends lost 4 bases and 9 bases respectively, with 16 bases between them. The CDR3 runs 13 residues. CDR3 bases: TGTGCCAGCAGCTCAGGTGCGGGGGTGAAAGCTTTCTTT. Its translation is CASSSGAGVKAFF.

This sequence joins TRBV27 and TRBJ2-5, with TRBD2 matching 10 bases. J lost 6 bases, V lost 5 bases, and 3 bases had no gene match. The CDR3 has 13 residues. CDR1 and CDR2 (germline): MNHEY, SMNVEV (reference sequence). CDR3 protein: CASSETSGQTQYF. The CDR3 region has the DNA TGTGCCAGCAGTGAGACTAGCGGGCAGACCCAGTACTTC.

This clone was seen just once. The chain links TRBV7-2 to TRBJ2-1; D is perhaps TRBD2 (6 bases). Trimming left V 7 bases short and J 0 bases short, with 13 bases between. From germline, CDR1 is SGHTA and CDR2 FQGNSA. The CDR3 is 15 residues long. This CDR3 reads CASISRESSYNEQFF. As DNA, the CDR3 is TGTGCCAGCATTTCTCGGGAGAGCTCCTACAATGAGCAGTTCTTC.

This chain connects TRBV29-1 to TRBJ2-5, with D perhaps matching TRBD1 (5 bases). The J call may be in error: the DNA end matches TRBJ2-7 better. The germline CDR1 and CDR2 sequences are SQVTM and ANQGSEA. This CDR3 contains 11 residues. The CDR3 bases are TGCAGCGTTTCATCAGGGTCCGAGCAGTACTTC. It codes for CSVSSGSEQYF.

With regard to this clone: In the same sample, other DNA sequences code for this CDR3. The chain combines TRBV28 with TRBJ2-7, with D uncertain. V lost 5 bases and J lost 3, with 5 bases in between. The CDR3 has 11 amino acids. Germline CDR1 is MDHEN and CDR2 is SYDVKM. CDR3 loop: CASSLVYEQYF. DNA for the CDR3: TGTGCCAGCAGTCTTGTCTACGAGCAGTACTTC.

The CDR3 loop reads CASTVGGFTDTQYF. The CDR3 region has the DNA TGTGCCAGCACTGTTGGGGGGTTCACAGATACGCAGTATTTT. This chain joins TRBV28 and TRBJ2-3; possibly TRBD2 for D (6 bases). The CDR3 sequence is 14 residues long. The V gene's germline CDR1 is MDHEN and CDR2 SYDVKM. V lost 7 bases to trimming and J lost 2 bases, with 13 bases between them. The variable domain in full, with the rest retrieved from reference TRBV28 and TRBJ2-3, is DVKVTQSSRYLVKRTGEKVFLECVQDMDHENMFWYRQDPGLGLRLIYFSYDVKMKEKGDIPEGYSVSREKKERFSLILESASTNQTSMYLCASTVGGFTDTQYFGPGTRLTVL.

The chain joins TRBV6-5 to TRBJ1-1, with 8 bases aligning to TRBD1. With 2 bases clipped from V and 4 bases from J, the junction kept 3 bases outside the gene matches. This CDR3 is built from 14 residues. The germline CDR1 and CDR2 sequences are MNHEY and SVGAGI. CDR3 nucleotide sequence: TGTGCCAGCAGTTACGCGGACAGGGCCACTGAAGCTTTCTTT. Its protein product is CASSYADRATEAFF.

To note about this clone: The same CDR3 can be traced to other DNA sequences in this sample. The chain carries TRBV19 and TRBJ2-7; 7 bases line up with TRBD1. V gave up 5 bases and J gave up 4 bases; unmatched junction bases: 2. This CDR3 is built from 12 residues. Germline V lookup: CDR1 LNHDA, CDR2 SQIVND (reference sequence). The CDR3 region is CASSQQGYEQYF. In DNA form, the CDR3 reads TGTGCCAGTAGTCAACAGGGGTACGAGCAGTACTTC.